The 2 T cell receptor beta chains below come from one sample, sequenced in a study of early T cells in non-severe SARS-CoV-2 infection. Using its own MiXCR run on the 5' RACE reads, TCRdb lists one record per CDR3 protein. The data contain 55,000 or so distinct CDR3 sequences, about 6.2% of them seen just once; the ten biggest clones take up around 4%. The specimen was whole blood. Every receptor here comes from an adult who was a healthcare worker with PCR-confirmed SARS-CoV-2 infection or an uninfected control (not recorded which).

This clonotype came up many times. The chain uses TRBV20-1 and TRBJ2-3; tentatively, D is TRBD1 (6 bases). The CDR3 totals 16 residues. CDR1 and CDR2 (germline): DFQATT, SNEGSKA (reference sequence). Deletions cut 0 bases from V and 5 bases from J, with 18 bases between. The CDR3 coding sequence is TGCAGTGCTAGAGATGGGGGCCAGGGGTGGAGAGATACGCAGTATTTT. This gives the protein CSARDGGQGWRDTQYF.

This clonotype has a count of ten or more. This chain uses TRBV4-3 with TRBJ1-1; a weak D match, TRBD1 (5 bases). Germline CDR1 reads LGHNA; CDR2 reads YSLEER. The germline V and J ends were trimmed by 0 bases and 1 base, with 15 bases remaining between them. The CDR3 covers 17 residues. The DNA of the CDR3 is TGCGCCAGCAGCCAAGATGGAGGTGGGGGGTCGAACACTGAAGCTTTCTTT. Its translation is CASSQDGGGGSNTEAFF.